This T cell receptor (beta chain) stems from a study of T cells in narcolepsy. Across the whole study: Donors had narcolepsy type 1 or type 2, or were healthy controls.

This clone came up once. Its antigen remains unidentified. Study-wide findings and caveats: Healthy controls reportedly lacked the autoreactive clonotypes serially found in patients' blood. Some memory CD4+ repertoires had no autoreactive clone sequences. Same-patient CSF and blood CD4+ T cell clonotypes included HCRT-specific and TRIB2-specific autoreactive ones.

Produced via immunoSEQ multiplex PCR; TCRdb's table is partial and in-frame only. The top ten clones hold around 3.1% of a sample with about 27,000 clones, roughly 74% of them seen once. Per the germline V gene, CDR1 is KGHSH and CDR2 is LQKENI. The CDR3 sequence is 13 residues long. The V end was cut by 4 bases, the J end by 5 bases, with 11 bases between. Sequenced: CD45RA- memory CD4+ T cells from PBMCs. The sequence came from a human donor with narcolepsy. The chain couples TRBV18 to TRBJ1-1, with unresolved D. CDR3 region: CASSLNSVTEAFF. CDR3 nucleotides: TGTGCCAGCTCACTAAACAGTGTAACTGAAGCTTTCTTT.